Sequencing of this T cell receptor (beta chain) was carried out in a study of blood T cell repertoires in COVID-19. Study at large: The samples span acute and convalescent COVID-19 from the United States, Italy and Spain. T cells, B-cell-depleted T cells, or PBMCs supplied cDNA or gDNA.

Participants, about 18 to 90 years old, spanned 25 or so US areas. Some clones are missing from TCRdb's copy, which holds only in-frame ones; the method was immunoSEQ multiplex PCR. The data show 340,000 or so clones, with around 85% seen just once and roughly 4.2% held by the top ten. CDR3 length equals 15 residues. The junction had 7 bases not matched to a gene; V was cut back by 2 bases and J by 5 bases. The TCR sequence derives from a woman aged 40 to 50 with acute COVID-19. The source material was PBMCs or T cells enriched from blood (not recorded which). V and J are TRBV23-1 and TRBJ2-5, with 8 bases matching TRBD2. TRBV23-1 is identified as an open reading frame with a role that is uncertain. The DNA for the CDR3 is TGCGCCAGCAGTCAACGGGGGGGCCGTGTGGAGACCCAGTACTTC. Amino acids: CASSQRGGRVETQYF.